A selection of T cell receptor beta chains follows, all from one sample in a study of cytomegalovirus exposure and HLA in healthy donors. Here immunoSEQ multiplex PCR was the method, and the copy in TCRdb shows in-frame clones only, minus some. This sample yields more than 85,000 clones, of which around 86% are seen a single time; about 1.8% belongs to the top ten. The material sequenced was PBMCs. The receptors stem from a man aged 40-50 years in good health and CMV-seronegative. CDR3s include the opening cysteine and the closing phenylalanine or tryptophan. The D gene is left open where the match is weak. Clone size is given for some rows only: seen once, a few or many times, or a class if the clone is expanded.

abundance: .; j_gene: TRBJ1-5; v_gene: TRBV27; d_gene: .; CDR3nt: TGTGCCAGCAGTTTGACCGCGGGGCCGGGGCCCCAGCATTTT; CDR3aa: CASSLTAGPGPQHF
abundance: .; j_gene: TRBJ2-7; v_gene: TRBV20-1; d_gene: .; CDR3nt: TGCAGCCGGCAGGGGCGCAGCGAGCAGTACTTC; CDR3aa: CSRQGRSEQYF
abundance: .; j_gene: TRBJ2-3; v_gene: TRBV6-1; d_gene: TRBD2; CDR3nt: TGTGCCAGCAGTGGACTAGCGGGGGGCGTAACAGATACGCAGTATTTT; CDR3aa: CASSGLAGGVTDTQYF
abundance: .; j_gene: TRBJ1-2; v_gene: TRBV7-9; d_gene: TRBD1; CDR3nt: TGTGCCAGCAGCTACTCCGGGACAGAAGCTAACTATGGCTACACCTTC; CDR3aa: CASSYSGTEANYGYTF
abundance: .; j_gene: TRBJ1-6; v_gene: TRBV6-6; d_gene: TRBD1; CDR3nt: TGTGCCAGCAGTTCGATAGGACAGGGTAATTCACCCCTCCACTTT; CDR3aa: CASSSIGQGNSPLHF
abundance: .; j_gene: TRBJ2-1; v_gene: TRBV27; d_gene: TRBD2; CDR3nt: TGTGCCAGCAGTTCCAAGGCGGGGGGGCGGAATGAGCAGTTCTTC; CDR3aa: CASSSKAGGRNEQFF
abundance: once; j_gene: TRBJ2-7; v_gene: TRBV29-1; d_gene: .; CDR3nt: TGCAGCGTTGGAAGAGGCCTAGAGTACGAGCAGTACTTC; CDR3aa: CSVGRGLEYEQYF
abundance: once; j_gene: TRBJ2-7; v_gene: TRBV7-9; d_gene: TRBD1; CDR3nt: TGTGCCAGCAGCTCTTCCGGGACAGGGGTCGAGCAGTACTTC; CDR3aa: CASSSSGTGVEQYF
abundance: .; j_gene: TRBJ1-2; v_gene: TRBV5-1; d_gene: TRBD1; CDR3nt: TGCGCCAGCAGCCCGCGACCGGGACAGGGGGCGCCTGGCTACACCTTC; CDR3aa: CASSPRPGQGAPGYTF
abundance: .; j_gene: TRBJ1-1; v_gene: TRBV19; d_gene: .; CDR3nt: TGTGCCAGTAAGGAACACGGAGGGACTGAAGCTTTCTTT; CDR3aa: CASKEHGGTEAFF
abundance: .; j_gene: TRBJ1-5; v_gene: TRBV18; d_gene: .; CDR3nt: TGTGCCAGCGCGACATTGTACAATCAGCCCCAGCATTTT; CDR3aa: CASATLYNQPQHF
abundance: .; j_gene: TRBJ2-3; v_gene: TRBV4-2; d_gene: TRBD1; CDR3nt: TGTGCCAGCAGCCAAGGTCCCCCTGGGACAGGCGTCGGAGATACGCAGTATTTT; CDR3aa: CASSQGPPGTGVGDTQYF
abundance: .; j_gene: TRBJ2-3; v_gene: TRBV7-2; d_gene: TRBD2; CDR3nt: TGTGCCAGCAGTCTGCGAATGGGGGGGTCCACAGATACGCAGTATTTT; CDR3aa: CASSLRMGGSTDTQYF
abundance: .; j_gene: TRBJ1-1; v_gene: TRBV11-2; d_gene: .; CDR3nt: TGTGCCAGCAGCAAACAACAAAACACTGAAGCTTTCTTT; CDR3aa: CASSKQQNTEAFF
abundance: .; j_gene: TRBJ1-5; v_gene: TRBV4-1; d_gene: .; CDR3nt: TGCGCCAGCAGCCAAGCCCTCGATCAGCCCCAGCATTTT; CDR3aa: CASSQALDQPQHF
abundance: .; j_gene: TRBJ2-2; v_gene: TRBV4-1; d_gene: TRBD1; CDR3nt: TGCGCCAGCAGCCAAGAAACGAGGGGGCCCGGGGAGCTGTTTTTT; CDR3aa: CASSQETRGPGELFF
abundance: once; j_gene: TRBJ1-4; v_gene: TRBV6-5; d_gene: .; CDR3nt: TGTGCCAGCAGGGGGGAAAGGGGGACTAATGAAAAACTGTTTTTT; CDR3aa: CASRGERGTNEKLFF
abundance: .; j_gene: TRBJ2-2; v_gene: TRBV5-1; d_gene: TRBD2; CDR3nt: TGCGCCAGCAGCTCGGGACTAGCGGTGAACACCGGGGAGCTGTTTTTT; CDR3aa: CASSSGLAVNTGELFF
abundance: .; j_gene: TRBJ2-5; v_gene: TRBV5-1; d_gene: TRBD2; CDR3nt: TGCGCCAGCAGCTCCGGACTAGCGGGGGGAAAAGAGACCCAGTACTTC; CDR3aa: CASSSGLAGGKETQYF
abundance: .; j_gene: TRBJ1-2; v_gene: TRBV30; d_gene: TRBD1; CDR3nt: TGTGCCTGGAACGACAGGGTGTACGGCTACACCTTC; CDR3aa: CAWNDRVYGYTF
abundance: .; j_gene: TRBJ2-7; v_gene: TRBV6-5; d_gene: .; CDR3nt: TGTGCCAGCAGTTTGACAGGAAGTATGGAGCAGTACTTC; CDR3aa: CASSLTGSMEQYF
abundance: .; j_gene: TRBJ1-4; v_gene: TRBV7-8; d_gene: .; CDR3nt: TGTGCCAGCAGCCCAAGGTTCAGGGCCGATGAAAAACTGTTTTTT; CDR3aa: CASSPRFRADEKLFF
abundance: .; j_gene: TRBJ2-7; v_gene: TRBV11-2; d_gene: TRBD1; CDR3nt: TGTGCCAGCAGGCCCGGGACAGGGGGCTGGGAGCAGTACTTC; CDR3aa: CASRPGTGGWEQYF
abundance: many; j_gene: TRBJ2-7; v_gene: TRBV2; d_gene: .; CDR3nt: TGTGCCGGCAGACAGGTATTAACCTACGAGCAGTACTTC; CDR3aa: CAGRQVLTYEQYF
abundance: few; j_gene: TRBJ2-2; v_gene: TRBV30; d_gene: .; CDR3nt: TGTGCCTGGAACGTTTTACGGGTCCCGGGCACCGGGGAGCTGTTTTTT; CDR3aa: CAWNVLRVPGTGELFF
abundance: .; j_gene: TRBJ2-5; v_gene: TRBV7-9; d_gene: .; CDR3nt: TGTGCCAGCAGCTCTAGGGGAAGGCAAGAGACCCAGTACTTC; CDR3aa: CASSSRGRQETQYF
abundance: once; j_gene: TRBJ2-7; v_gene: TRBV28; d_gene: TRBD1; CDR3nt: TGTGCCAGCACCTTTGATATTGGACAGGGGGTAAACTTC; CDR3aa: CASTFDIGQGVNF
abundance: .; j_gene: TRBJ1-1; v_gene: TRBV29-1; d_gene: .; CDR3nt: TGCAGCGTACAGGTGCTGAACACTGAAGCTTTCTTT; CDR3aa: CSVQVLNTEAFF
abundance: .; j_gene: TRBJ1-2; v_gene: TRBV4-3; d_gene: .; CDR3nt: TGCGCCAGCAGCCAAGACGGGTGGCAGTTTGGCTACACCTTC; CDR3aa: CASSQDGWQFGYTF
abundance: .; j_gene: TRBJ2-1; v_gene: TRBV27; d_gene: TRBD2; CDR3nt: TGTGCCAGCAGTTTCCTAGTAGCGGGGGACCACAATGAGCAGTTCTTC; CDR3aa: CASSFLVAGDHNEQFF
abundance: .; j_gene: TRBJ1-1; v_gene: TRBV9; d_gene: .; CDR3nt: TGTGCCAGCAGCGTTGGGGGCCCCACTGAAGCTTTCTTT; CDR3aa: CASSVGGPTEAFF
abundance: .; j_gene: TRBJ2-2; v_gene: TRBV25-1; d_gene: TRBD1; CDR3nt: TGTGCCAGCAGTGCTCTAGGGGCGACAGGGAGACCCGGGGAGCTGTTTTTT; CDR3aa: CASSALGATGRPGELFF
abundance: once; j_gene: TRBJ1-4; v_gene: TRBV28; d_gene: .; CDR3nt: TGTGCCAGCAGTTTCAGTTCCCCATCCTCGAATGAAAAACTGTTTTTT; CDR3aa: CASSFSSPSSNEKLFF
abundance: .; j_gene: TRBJ1-2; v_gene: TRBV5-1; d_gene: TRBD1; CDR3nt: TGCGCCAGCACGGCAGGGGGCTCAAAAGGCTACACCTTC; CDR3aa: CASTAGGSKGYTF
abundance: .; j_gene: TRBJ2-5; v_gene: TRBV6-1; d_gene: .; CDR3nt: TGTGCCAGCAGTGCCAACAGGGATCAAGAGACCCAGTACTTC; CDR3aa: CASSANRDQETQYF
abundance: once; j_gene: TRBJ1-4; v_gene: TRBV5-4; d_gene: .; CDR3nt: TGTGCCAGCAGCCCCGGGACAACCGCAACTAATGAAAAACTGTTTTTT; CDR3aa: CASSPGTTATNEKLFF
abundance: few; j_gene: TRBJ1-2; v_gene: TRBV5-1; d_gene: TRBD1; CDR3nt: TGCGCCAGCAGCCCAAACTCCGGGACAGGGGATTGGAACTATGGCTACACCTTC; CDR3aa: CASSPNSGTGDWNYGYTF
abundance: .; j_gene: TRBJ1-1; v_gene: TRBV7-9; d_gene: .; CDR3nt: TGTGCCAGCAGCGAGGAGGGGCTCATGACTGAAGCTTTCTTT; CDR3aa: CASSEEGLMTEAFF
abundance: .; j_gene: TRBJ1-5; v_gene: TRBV18; d_gene: .; CDR3nt: TGTGCCAGCTCAGCTTCTAGCAGCAATCAGCCCCAGCATTTT; CDR3aa: CASSASSSNQPQHF
abundance: .; j_gene: TRBJ2-1; v_gene: TRBV15; d_gene: .; CDR3nt: TGTGCCACCAGCAGAGATTTCAGGGGGGATGAGCAGTTCTTC; CDR3aa: CATSRDFRGDEQFF
abundance: .; j_gene: TRBJ1-1; v_gene: TRBV19; d_gene: TRBD1; CDR3nt: TGTGCCAGTAGTACTCGAGACAGGGGCACTGAAGCTTTCTTT; CDR3aa: CASSTRDRGTEAFF
abundance: .; j_gene: TRBJ2-2; v_gene: TRBV29-1; d_gene: .; CDR3nt: TGCAGCGCCCAAAGCGAACAGGGTTTGAACACCGGGGAGCTGTTTTTT; CDR3aa: CSAQSEQGLNTGELFF
abundance: .; j_gene: TRBJ1-3; v_gene: TRBV5-1; d_gene: .; CDR3nt: TGCGCCAGCAGGCACGAGGACACCATATATTTT; CDR3aa: CASRHEDTIYF
abundance: .; j_gene: TRBJ2-3; v_gene: TRBV9; d_gene: .; CDR3nt: TGTGCCAGCAGCGTAGGGGGAGGTGATACGCAGTATTTT; CDR3aa: CASSVGGGDTQYF
abundance: .; j_gene: TRBJ1-2; v_gene: TRBV5-1; d_gene: .; CDR3nt: TGCGCCAGCAGTCATCCACGGGGTATCGATGGCTACACCTTC; CDR3aa: CASSHPRGIDGYTF
abundance: .; j_gene: TRBJ2-2; v_gene: TRBV18; d_gene: .; CDR3nt: TGTGCCAGCTCACAACGCCCAGGGTTCGCGAACACCGGGGAGCTGTTTTTT; CDR3aa: CASSQRPGFANTGELFF
abundance: .; j_gene: TRBJ2-7; v_gene: TRBV6-1; d_gene: .; CDR3nt: TGTGCCAGCAGGCTAACAGGGTCCTCGACTTACGAGCAGTACTTC; CDR3aa: CASRLTGSSTYEQYF
abundance: .; j_gene: TRBJ2-5; v_gene: TRBV7-2; d_gene: .; CDR3nt: TGTGCCAGCAGCTTAGGGTTTCGGGGACAAGAGACCCAGTACTTC; CDR3aa: CASSLGFRGQETQYF
abundance: .; j_gene: TRBJ1-6; v_gene: TRBV28; d_gene: .; CDR3nt: TGTGCCAGCGACAGATCTTATAATTCACCCCTCCACTTT; CDR3aa: CASDRSYNSPLHF
abundance: .; j_gene: TRBJ2-3; v_gene: TRBV4-3; d_gene: .; CDR3nt: TGCGCCAGCAGCCAAGATATGGGGGGACTGGTCACAGATACGCAGTATTTT; CDR3aa: CASSQDMGGLVTDTQYF
abundance: few; j_gene: TRBJ1-4; v_gene: TRBV10-3; d_gene: .; CDR3nt: TGTGCCATCAGTCCTATCGGAGGGAGGGGAAGTGAAAAACTGTTTTTT; CDR3aa: CAISPIGGRGSEKLFF
abundance: .; j_gene: TRBJ2-3; v_gene: TRBV11-2; d_gene: TRBD1; CDR3nt: TGTGCCAGCGGACGGACAGGGGGGTCAGATACGCAGTATTTT; CDR3aa: CASGRTGGSDTQYF
abundance: .; j_gene: TRBJ2-3; v_gene: TRBV25-1; d_gene: TRBD2; CDR3nt: TGTGCCAGCAGTGAAGGGACTAGCGGGGGCCAAGATACGCAGTATTTT; CDR3aa: CASSEGTSGGQDTQYF
abundance: .; j_gene: TRBJ2-6; v_gene: TRBV6-1; d_gene: .; CDR3nt: TGTGCCAGCAGCGAATCAGGGTGGGCCAACGTCCTGACTTTC; CDR3aa: CASSESGWANVLTF
abundance: .; j_gene: TRBJ2-7; v_gene: TRBV4-1; d_gene: .; CDR3nt: TGCGCCAGCAGCCAAGGAGGGGGAGCCTACGAGCAGTACTTC; CDR3aa: CASSQGGGAYEQYF
abundance: few; j_gene: TRBJ2-2; v_gene: TRBV30; d_gene: TRBD2; CDR3nt: TGTGCCTCCCCGGGGGGGGCCTCCACCGGGGAGCTGTTTTTT; CDR3aa: CASPGGASTGELFF
abundance: .; j_gene: TRBJ1-1; v_gene: TRBV5-6; d_gene: .; CDR3nt: TGTGCCAGCACCCCGGGGGGCCAAGAAACTGAAGCTTTCTTT; CDR3aa: CASTPGGQETEAFF